What follows are 24 T cell receptor beta chains derived from one specimen sequenced in a study of OX40 agonist ivuxolimab in advanced cancers. Profiled with immunoSEQ multiplex PCR; TCRdb holds only in-frame clones, not every one. The sample lists under 150,000 clones, just over 90% occurring once. The source was CD4+ or CD8+ T cells sorted from blood, collected in a trial of the OX40 agonist ivuxolimab. The receptors derive from an adult with an advanced solid tumor such as melanoma, head and neck, liver or kidney cancer.

The chain recombines TRBV4-2 with TRBJ1-3; perhaps TRBD1 as D (5 bases). Trimming cost V 0 bases and J 8 bases, with 17 bases left between them. This CDR3 spans 16 amino acids. Germline loops: CDR1 LGHNA, CDR2 YNFKEQ. The CDR3, as DNA: TGTGCCAGCAGCCAAGATCGAGGCAGGGATGTAGACACCATATATTTT. As protein: CASSQDRGRDVDTIYF.

This chain links TRBV28 with TRBJ1-2; 10 bases fit TRBD1. Germline CDR1 and CDR2: MDHEN and SYDVKM. V shed 5 bases and J 0 bases; nucleotides not matched to a gene: 6. CDR3 length equals 16 residues. CDR3 in amino acids: CASSLGGQGANYGYTF. CDR3 nucleotides: TGTGCCAGCAGTCTCGGCGGACAGGGGGCTAACTATGGCTACACCTTC.

V and J are TRBV19 and TRBJ1-5; D is undetermined. V shed 5 bases and J shed 0 bases, with 11 bases lying between them. This CDR3 region has 15 residues. Germline-derived CDR1 and CDR2 are LNHDA and SQIVND (reference sequence). CDR3 amino acids: CASSGRPYSNQPQHF. The CDR3 bases are TGTGCCAGTAGTGGACGGCCGTATAGCAATCAGCCCCAGCATTTT.

About this clone: At one end the junction does not follow the germline gene, possibly because of a read error. This chain connects TRBV5-1 to TRBJ2-1, with D unclear. The length of the CDR3 is 13 residues. The germline gives CDR1 SGHRS, CDR2 YFSETQ. CDR3 sequence reads: CASSLVLRNGQFF. In DNA form, the CDR3 reads TGCGCCAGCAGCTTGGTCTTGCGCAATGGGCAGTTCTTC. The complete variable domain, with remaining parts taken from reference TRBV5-1 and TRBJ2-1, reads KAGVTQTPRYLIKTRGQQVTLSCSPISGHRSVSWYQQTPGQGLQFLFEYFSETQRNKGNFPGRFSGRQFSNSRSEMNVSTLELGDSALYLCASSLVLRNGQFFGPGTRLTVL.

This clone has a single count. The chain combines TRBV6-5 with TRBJ2-7; TRBD2 agrees at 7 bases. CDR1 and CDR2 (germline): MNHEY, SVGAGI. The J segment lost 2 bases and the V segment lost 2 bases, leaving 9 bases of the junction unmatched. The CDR3 contains 16 residues. The CDR3 loop is CASSYHSSLAAYEQYF. The CDR3 DNA reads TGTGCCAGCAGTTACCACTCGAGCCTAGCGGCCTACGAGCAGTACTTC.

The chain carries TRBV27 and TRBJ2-4; D uncertain. Trimming left V 4 bases short and J 0 bases short, with 4 bases between. Germline-derived CDR1 and CDR2 are MNHEY and SMNVEV (reference sequence). The CDR3 length is 13 residues. CDR3 DNA: TGTGCCAGCAGTTCGCTAGCCAAAAACATTCAGTACTTC. Translated: CASSSLAKNIQYF.

The chain has TRBV10-3 and TRBJ1-2, with TRBD1 matching 9 bases. The V gene end was trimmed by 5 bases and the J gene end by 3 bases; junction bases not matched to a gene: 4. This CDR3 spans 14 amino acids. Germline CDR1 reads ENHRY; CDR2 reads SYGVKD. The CDR3 is CAISPGTGYYGYTF. Here the CDR3 DNA reads TGTGCCATCAGTCCCGGGACAGGGTACTATGGCTACACCTTC.

V gene TRBV30 combines with J gene TRBJ2-3, with D possibly being TRBD2 (5 bases). Germline V gene sequence: CDR1 GTSNPN, CDR2 SVGIG (reference sequence). The V end was cut by 3 bases, the J end by 0 bases, with 13 bases between. The CDR3 is made up of 15 amino acids. CDR3 amino acids: CAWSAGLSSTDTQYF. CDR3 bases: TGTGCCTGGAGCGCTGGACTCTCTAGCACAGATACGCAGTATTTT. Complete variable domain (other parts from reference TRBV30 and TRBJ2-3): SQTIHQWPATLVQPVGSPLSLECTVEGTSNPNLYWYRQAAGRGLQLLFYSVGIGQISSEVPQNLSASRPQDRQFILSSKKLLLSDSGFYLCAWSAGLSSTDTQYFGPGTRLTVL.

V usage is TRBV5-6 and J usage is TRBJ2-3; D is uncertain. This CDR3 has 15 amino acids. In germline, CDR1 is SGHDT, CDR2 YYEEEE. Trimming removed 1 base at V and 5 bases at J, with 14 bases between. CDR3 nucleotide sequence: TGTGCCAGCAGCTTGTTACAAAGAATGGGAGATACGCAGTATTTT. Translation gives CASSLLQRMGDTQYF.

The table lists this clone with a count of one. The CDR3 here is CATTQGPGNTIYF. The CDR3 DNA reads as TGTGCCACGACCCAGGGGCCGGGAAACACCATATATTTT. V and J are TRBV6-5 and TRBJ1-3, with TRBD1 as a possible D gene (6 bases). The V end was cut by 10 bases, the J end by 4 bases, with 14 bases between. CDR3 size: 13 residues. Germline V CDR1 and CDR2: MNHEY, SVGAGI.

The chain employs TRBV6-5 and TRBJ1-1, with D tentatively TRBD1 (6 bases). This CDR3 has 14 amino acids. V was trimmed by 2 bases and J by 4 bases, leaving 11 bases between them. Germline V gene sequence: CDR1 MNHEY, CDR2 SVGAGI. For the CDR3, the DNA is TGTGCCAGCAGTTACCGGGACACCGTCACTGAAGCTTTCTTT. Translation gives CASSYRDTVTEAFF.

This chain connects TRBV25-1 to TRBJ2-1, with 8 bases matching TRBD1. J lost 7 bases, V lost 3 bases, and 14 bases had no gene match. The V gene's germline CDR1 is MGHDK and CDR2 SYGVNS. The CDR3 extends over 17 amino acids. The CDR3, as DNA: TGTGCCAGCAGTGATCTCCTCGGACAGGGTAAGGGGAATGAGCAGTTCTTC. Encoded protein: CASSDLLGQGKGNEQFF.

The chain carries TRBV11-2 and TRBJ2-6; 9 nucleotides match TRBD1. This CDR3 contains 17 residues. Germline CDR1 SGHAT, CDR2 FQNNGV. J lost 2 bases, V lost 5 bases, and 7 bases had no gene match. This CDR3 is CASSRTGEMAGANVLTF. The CDR3 bases are TGTGCCAGCAGCCGGACAGGGGAGATGGCTGGGGCCAACGTCCTGACTTTC.

V and J are TRBV4-3 and TRBJ2-1; 8 bases align to TRBD1. Per germline, CDR1 LGHNA and CDR2 YSLEER. CDR3 size: 14 residues. V lost 4 bases and J lost 5; bases outside the gene matches: 4. The CDR3 DNA is TGCGCCAGCAGCCTACAGACAGGGGACAATGAGCAGTTCTTC. Its translation is CASSLQTGDNEQFF.

V and J are TRBV5-4 and TRBJ2-1, with no clear D. With 0 bases removed from V and 0 bases from J, the gap between germline ends came to 1 base. CDR3 length equals 13 residues. Germline-derived CDR1 and CDR2 are SGHNT and YYREEE (reference sequence). The DNA of the CDR3 is TGTGCCAGCAGCTTGGCCTCCTACAATGAGCAGTTCTTC. It codes for CASSLASYNEQFF.

The rearrangement links TRBV18 to TRBJ1-1; D unresolved. In germline, CDR1 is KGHSH, CDR2 LQKENI. V lost 6 bases, J lost 0 bases, and 8 bases lay in between. The CDR3 consists of 13 residues. Here the CDR3 reads CASSPTVNTEAFF. DNA of the CDR3: TGTGCCAGCTCCCCTACAGTGAACACTGAAGCTTTCTTT.

The rearrangement uses TRBV6-5 and TRBJ1-2; tentatively, D is TRBD1 (5 bases). V dropped 6 bases and J dropped 7 bases, with 21 bases sitting between them. From germline, CDR1 is MNHEY and CDR2 SVGAGI. The CDR3 loop spans 15 amino acids. The CDR3 DNA sequence: TGTGCCAGCAGCCCCCTCGATGGGGGGGGAGGTGGCTACACCTTC. Its translation is CASSPLDGGGGGYTF.

The chain joins TRBV6-1 to TRBJ2-4, with a weak D call TRBD2 (6 bases). Between the trimmed V and J ends, which lost 0 bases and 1 base, there was a span of 13 bases. CDR3 length: 17 amino acids. CDR1 and CDR2 from the germline V gene are MNHNS and SASEGT. CDR3: CASSEATAGRAKNIQYF. CDR3 bases: TGTGCCAGCAGTGAAGCGACGGCAGGGAGGGCCAAAAACATTCAGTACTTC.

The J gene is TRBJ1-5, the V gene TRBV7-8; 11 positions agree with TRBD1. V lost 4 bases, J lost 3 bases, and 2 bases stayed unmatched. Germline values: CDR1 SGHVS, CDR2 FQNEAQ. This CDR3 has 15 residues. The CDR3 region has the DNA TGTGCCAGCAGCTGGACAGGGGGCTCCAATCAGCCCCAGCATTTT. Translated, it gives CASSWTGGSNQPQHF.

The V call is TRBV2, the J call TRBJ2-2; 12 nucleotides agree with TRBD2. Germline V gene lookup returns CDR1 SNHLY and CDR2 FYNNEI. Trimming at V came to 6 bases and at J to 5 bases, leaving 4 bases not matched to a gene. CDR3 length: 15 amino acids. The CDR3 DNA follows: TGTGCCAGCAGGGGGGGGACTAGCGGGACCGGGGAGCTGTTTTTT. Translated: CASRGGTSGTGELFF. Full variable domain (outside the CDR3, taken from reference TRBV2 and TRBJ2-2): EPEVTQTPSHQVTQMGQEVILRCVPISNHLYFYWYRQILGQKVEFLVSFYNNEISEKSEIFDDQFSVERPDGSNFTLKIRSTKLEDSAMYFCASRGGTSGTGELFFGEGSRLTVL.

The V call is TRBV7-2, the J call TRBJ2-5; D ambiguous. Germline CDR1 SGHTA, CDR2 FQGNSA. This CDR3 has 11 residues. V lost 2 bases and J lost 5, with 3 bases in between. This chain's CDR3 is CASSLWETQYF. The CDR3 DNA sequence: TGTGCCAGCAGCTTATGGGAGACCCAGTACTTC.

The chain couples TRBV28 to TRBJ1-3; D is perhaps TRBD1 (5 bases). V was pared by 6 bases and J by 0 bases, with 6 bases between. The CDR3 is 13 amino acids. The germline CDR1 and CDR2 sequences are MDHEN and SYDVKM. CDR3 residues: CASRQDSGNTIYF. For the CDR3, the DNA is TGTGCCAGCAGACAGGACTCTGGAAACACCATATATTTT.

The rearrangement links TRBV18 to TRBJ2-7; D may be TRBD1 (7 bases). CDR1 and CDR2 (germline): KGHSH, LQKENI. V was cut by 3 bases and J by 2 bases, with 17 bases left in between. This CDR3 is 16 amino acids long. The CDR3 region is CASSPPGQGGTYEQYF. The CDR3 bases are TGTGCCAGCTCACCCCCGGGGCAGGGGGGAACCTACGAGCAGTACTTC.

The V gene is TRBV18, the J gene TRBJ2-7; TRBD1 is a possible D gene (6 bases). Between the trimmed V and J ends, which lost 4 bases and 0 bases, there was a span of 7 bases. This CDR3 comprises 13 residues. Germline-derived CDR1 and CDR2 are KGHSH and LQKENI. DNA of the CDR3: TGTGCCAGCTCACGACAGGTCTCCTACGAGCAGTACTTC. Translated: CASSRQVSYEQYF.